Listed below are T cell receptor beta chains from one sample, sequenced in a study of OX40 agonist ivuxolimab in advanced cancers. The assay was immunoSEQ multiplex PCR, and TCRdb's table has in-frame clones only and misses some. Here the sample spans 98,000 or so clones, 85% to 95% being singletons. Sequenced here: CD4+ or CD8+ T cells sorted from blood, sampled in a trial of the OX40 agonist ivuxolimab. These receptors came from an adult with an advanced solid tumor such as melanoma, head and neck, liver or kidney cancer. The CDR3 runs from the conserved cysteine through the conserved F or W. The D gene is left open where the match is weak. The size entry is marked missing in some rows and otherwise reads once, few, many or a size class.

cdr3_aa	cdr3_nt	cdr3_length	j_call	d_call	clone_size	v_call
CASREGQGVSDTEAFF	TGCGCCAGCAGGGAGGGACAGGGGGTGTCGGACACTGAAGCTTTCTTT	16	TRBJ1-1	TRBD1	once	TRBV5-1
CASSPNDSPQETQYF	TGTGCCAGCTCACCAAATGACAGTCCCCAAGAGACCCAGTACTTC	15	TRBJ2-5	.	.	TRBV18
CAWSVSGGWQPQHF	TGTGCCTGGAGTGTATCCGGGGGTTGGCAGCCCCAGCATTTT	14	TRBJ1-5	.	.	TRBV30
CASSILLAGGFSYNEQFF	TGTGCCAGTAGTATTCTGCTAGCGGGAGGGTTCTCCTACAATGAGCAGTTCTTC	18	TRBJ2-1	TRBD2	.	TRBV19
CASSPPSVNTEAFF	TGTGCCAGCTCACCGCCAAGCGTCAACACTGAAGCTTTCTTT	14	TRBJ1-1	.	.	TRBV18
CATSRDKTTDTQYF	TGTGCCACCAGCCGCGACAAGACTACAGATACGCAGTATTTT	14	TRBJ2-3	.	.	TRBV15
CASSVWAGTYNEQFF	TGTGCCAGCAGCGTTTGGGCCGGGACATACAATGAGCAGTTCTTC	15	TRBJ2-1	.	.	TRBV5-4
CASSLTGPHNEQFF	TGTGCCAGCAGTTTAACGGGACCCCACAATGAGCAGTTCTTC	14	TRBJ2-1	.	once	TRBV6-5
CAWSRQANTGELFF	TGTGCCTGGAGTAGACAGGCCAACACCGGGGAGCTGTTTTTT	14	TRBJ2-2	.	.	TRBV30
CSVDNGGAWTEAFF	TGCAGCGTTGATAACGGGGGCGCGTGGACTGAAGCTTTCTTT	14	TRBJ1-1	.	.	TRBV29-1
CASSDDLVNQPQHF	TGTGCCAGCAGTGATGACTTAGTCAATCAGCCCCAGCATTTT	14	TRBJ1-5	.	.	TRBV2
CASSSGTSSYEQYF	TGTGCCAGCTCCAGCGGGACAAGCTCCTACGAGCAGTACTTC	14	TRBJ2-7	.	.	TRBV18
CASSLRIGPLWETQYF	TGTGCCAGCAGCTTAAGGATTGGGCCCTTGTGGGAGACCCAGTACTTC	16	TRBJ2-5	.	.	TRBV7-9
CASSLKTGTNQPQHF	TGTGCCAGCAGCCTAAAAACAGGTACCAATCAGCCCCAGCATTTT	15	TRBJ1-5	.	.	TRBV5-6
CASTSGLAEYNEQFF	TGTGCCAGCACCTCGGGACTAGCGGAATACAATGAGCAGTTCTTC	15	TRBJ2-1	TRBD2	.	TRBV6-1
CASSLEPRGRRETQYF	TGTGCCAGCAGCTTGGAACCTCGGGGGCGCAGGGAGACCCAGTACTTC	16	TRBJ2-5	.	.	TRBV5-6
CASLTSGSHNEQFF	TGTGCCAGCCTGACTAGCGGGAGCCACAATGAGCAGTTCTTC	14	TRBJ2-1	TRBD2	.	TRBV6-6
CASSAGIWGEQFF	TGTGCCAGCAGCGCAGGGATCTGGGGTGAGCAGTTCTTC	13	TRBJ2-1	.	.	TRBV9
CASSPPNGETQYF	TGTGCCAGCTCACCACCGAACGGAGAGACCCAGTACTTC	13	TRBJ2-5	.	.	TRBV18
CASSMNLSGNTIYF	TGTGCCAGTAGTATGAACCTCTCTGGAAACACCATATATTTT	14	TRBJ1-3	.	.	TRBV19
CSPQYGYTF	TGCAGCCCTCAGTACGGCTACACCTTC	9	TRBJ1-2	.	.	TRBV29-1